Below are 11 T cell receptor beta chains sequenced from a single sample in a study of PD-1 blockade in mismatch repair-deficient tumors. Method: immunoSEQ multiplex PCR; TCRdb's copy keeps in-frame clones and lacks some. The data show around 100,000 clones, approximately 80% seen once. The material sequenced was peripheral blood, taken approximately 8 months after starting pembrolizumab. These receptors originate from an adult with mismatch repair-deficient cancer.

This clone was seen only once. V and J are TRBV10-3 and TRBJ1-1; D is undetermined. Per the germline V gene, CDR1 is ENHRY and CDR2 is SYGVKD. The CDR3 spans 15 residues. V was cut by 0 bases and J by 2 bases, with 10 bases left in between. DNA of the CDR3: TGTGCCATCAGTGAGTCTACGGTCATAAACACTGAAGCTTTCTTT. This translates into CAISESTVINTEAFF.

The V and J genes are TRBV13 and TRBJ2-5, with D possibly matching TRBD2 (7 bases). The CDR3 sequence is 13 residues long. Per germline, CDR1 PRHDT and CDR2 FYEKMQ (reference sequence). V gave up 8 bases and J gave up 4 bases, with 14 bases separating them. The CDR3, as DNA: TGTGCCAGCGGAGCGAGGGGGGGAGAGACCCAGTACTTC. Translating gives CASGARGGETQYF. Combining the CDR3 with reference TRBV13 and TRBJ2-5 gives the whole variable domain AAGVIQSPRHLIKEKRETATLKCYPIPRHDTVYWYQQGPGQDPQFLISFYEKMQSDKGSIPDRFSAQQFSDYHSELNMSSLELGDSALYFCASGARGGETQYFGPGTRLLVL.

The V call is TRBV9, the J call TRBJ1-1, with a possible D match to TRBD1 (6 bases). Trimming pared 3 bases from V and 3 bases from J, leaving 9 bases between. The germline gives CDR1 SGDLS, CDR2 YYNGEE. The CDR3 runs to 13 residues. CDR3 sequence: CASSEGGDTEAFF. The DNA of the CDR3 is TGTGCCAGCAGCGAAGGGGGTGACACTGAAGCTTTCTTT.

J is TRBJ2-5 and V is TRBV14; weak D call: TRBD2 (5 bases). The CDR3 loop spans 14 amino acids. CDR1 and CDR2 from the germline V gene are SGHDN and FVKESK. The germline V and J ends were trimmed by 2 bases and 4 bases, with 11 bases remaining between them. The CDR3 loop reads CASSQRGARETQYF. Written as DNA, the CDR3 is TGTGCCAGCAGCCAACGGGGAGCGAGAGAGACCCAGTACTTC.

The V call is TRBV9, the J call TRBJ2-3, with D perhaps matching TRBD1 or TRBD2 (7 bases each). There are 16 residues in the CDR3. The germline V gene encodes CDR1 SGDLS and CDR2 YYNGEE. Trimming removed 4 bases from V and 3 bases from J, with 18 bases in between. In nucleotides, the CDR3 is TGTGCCAGCAGCCCCAGGGGGGAGGGTTATACAGATACGCAGTATTTT. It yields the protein CASSPRGEGYTDTQYF. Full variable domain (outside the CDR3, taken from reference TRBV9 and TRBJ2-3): DSGVTQTPKHLITATGQRVTLRCSPRSGDLSVYWYQQSLDQGLQFLIQYYNGEERAKGNILERFSAQQFPDLHSELNLSSLELGDSALYFCASSPRGEGYTDTQYFGPGTRLTVL.

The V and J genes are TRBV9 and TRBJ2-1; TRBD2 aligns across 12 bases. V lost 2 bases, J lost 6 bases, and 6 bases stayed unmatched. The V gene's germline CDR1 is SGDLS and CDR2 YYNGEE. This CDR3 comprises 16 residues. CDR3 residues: CASSVSTSGSLNEQFF. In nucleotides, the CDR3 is TGTGCCAGCAGCGTTTCGACTAGCGGGAGCCTCAATGAGCAGTTCTTC.

Here the CDR3 DNA reads TGTGCCAGCAGCGGACAGGGGTCGGATACGCAGTATTTT. This sequence encodes CASSGQGSDTQYF. V and J are TRBV14 and TRBJ2-3; 9 bases are a match to TRBD1. J was trimmed by 6 bases and V by 5 bases; bases with no gene match: 3. The CDR3 spans 13 residues. Looked up from germline, CDR1 is SGHDN and CDR2 is FVKESK.

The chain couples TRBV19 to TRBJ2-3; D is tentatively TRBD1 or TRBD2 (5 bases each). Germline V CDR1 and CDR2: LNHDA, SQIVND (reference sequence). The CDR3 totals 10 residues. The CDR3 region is CALGADTQYF. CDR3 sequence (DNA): TGTGCTTTGGGGGCAGATACGCAGTATTTT.

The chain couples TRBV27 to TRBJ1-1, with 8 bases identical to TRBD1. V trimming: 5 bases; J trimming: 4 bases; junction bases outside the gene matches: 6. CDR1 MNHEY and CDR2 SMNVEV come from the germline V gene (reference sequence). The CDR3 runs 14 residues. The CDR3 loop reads CASSITTGGTEAFF. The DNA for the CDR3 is TGTGCCAGCAGTATCACTACAGGGGGCACTGAAGCTTTCTTT.

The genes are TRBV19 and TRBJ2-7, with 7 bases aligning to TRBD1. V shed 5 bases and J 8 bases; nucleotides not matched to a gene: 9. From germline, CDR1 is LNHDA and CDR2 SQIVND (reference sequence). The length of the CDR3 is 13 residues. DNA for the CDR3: TGTGCCAGTAGTTCCTCTCAGGGGGAACAGCAGTACTTC. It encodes CASSSSQGEQQYF.

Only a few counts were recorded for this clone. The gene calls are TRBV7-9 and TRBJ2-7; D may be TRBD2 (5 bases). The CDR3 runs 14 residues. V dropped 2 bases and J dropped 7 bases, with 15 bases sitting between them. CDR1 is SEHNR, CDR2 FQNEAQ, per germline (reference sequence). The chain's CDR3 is CASSLPYHTGEQYF. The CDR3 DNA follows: TGTGCCAGCAGCTTACCGTATCATACGGGGGAGCAGTACTTC.